The next 9 T cell receptor beta chains were all read from a single sample in a study of radiation and T cells in renal cell carcinoma. Time point here: blood 2 weeks post-SBRT. Treatment denoted: 15 Gy SBRT to primary tumor, nephrectomy 4 weeks later. Profiling relied on immunoSEQ multiplex PCR, and the TCRdb table lists in-frame clones only, not all of them. The sample consists of about 130,000 clones, roughly four fifths of them appearing once. This specimen consisted of blood, obtained from a patient whose treatment included radiotherapy and nephrectomy. Every receptor here comes from a man aged 50 to 60 with renal cell carcinoma.

V and J are TRBV7-6 and TRBJ2-7; D perhaps matches TRBD1 (5 bases). This CDR3 has 14 amino acids. Germline V gene lookup returns CDR1 SGHVS and CDR2 FNYEAQ. Between the trimmed V and J ends, which lost 3 bases and 2 bases, there was a span of 11 bases. CDR3 sequence reads: CASSLSGNTYEQYF. The CDR3 nucleotides read TGTGCCAGCAGCTTGTCAGGGAACACCTACGAGCAGTACTTC.

The genes are TRBV10-3 and TRBJ1-5; 10 bases agree with TRBD1. The CDR3 sequence is 16 residues long. CDR1 ENHRY and CDR2 SYGVKD come from the germline V gene. J lost 7 bases, V lost 10 bases, and 16 bases had no gene match. The DNA for the CDR3 is TGTGCCACTACTCCCGGGACAGGGGTAATTGGGCAGCCCCAGCATTTT. This encodes CATTPGTGVIGQPQHF.

The V gene is TRBV10-3, the J gene TRBJ1-4; 8 nucleotides match TRBD1. This CDR3 has 15 residues. With 2 bases clipped from V and 7 bases from J, the junction kept 6 bases outside the gene matches. Germline CDR1 and CDR2: ENHRY and SYGVKD. The CDR3 loop reads CAISERQGTGEKLFF. CDR3 coding DNA: TGTGCCATCAGTGAGCGACAGGGGACGGGTGAAAAACTGTTTTTT.

This clone was seen a handful of times. This chain links TRBV15 with TRBJ1-1, with D possibly TRBD1 on 5 matching bases. With 8 bases removed from V and 8 bases from J, the gap between germline ends came to 18 bases. The CDR3 runs to 13 residues. Looked up from germline, CDR1 is LNHNV and CDR2 is YYDKDF (reference sequence). The CDR3 loop is CATRGRRGLEAFF. The DNA of the CDR3 is TGTGCCACCCGCGGGAGGAGGGGATTAGAAGCTTTCTTT.

This chain connects TRBV6-5 to TRBJ1-5; maybe TRBD1 (5 bases). The CDR3 runs 14 residues. The V gene lost 2 bases and the J gene lost 4 bases, with 9 bases spanning the gap. Germline CDR1 reads MNHEY; CDR2 reads SVGAGI. This chain's CDR3 is CASSYARGNQPQHF. The CDR3 bases are TGTGCCAGCAGTTACGCGAGGGGAAATCAGCCCCAGCATTTT.

The gene calls are TRBV7-9 and TRBJ1-2; D unresolved. The CDR3 loop spans 13 amino acids. The V gene's germline CDR1 is SEHNR and CDR2 FQNEAQ (reference sequence). V was shortened by 0 bases and J by 6 bases, with 8 bases between the two germline ends. CDR3 nucleotides: TGTGCCAGCAGCTTAGCGTCCGGGGATGGCTACACCTTC. It encodes CASSLASGDGYTF.

V gene TRBV30 combines with J gene TRBJ1-4; 11 bases fit TRBD1. This CDR3 spans 14 amino acids. J lost 8 bases, V lost 5 bases, and 7 bases had no gene match. Germline V gene sequence: CDR1 GTSNPN, CDR2 SVGIG (reference sequence). In DNA form, the CDR3 reads TGTGCCTGGGCTCCGGGACAGGGGGAAGAAAAACTGTTTTTT. Amino acid sequence: CAWAPGQGEEKLFF.

J is TRBJ2-5 and V is TRBV19; a possible D gene is TRBD2 (5 bases). The CDR3 sequence is 14 residues long. Germline V CDR1 and CDR2: LNHDA, SQIVND (reference sequence). The V and J ends lost 7 bases and 0 bases respectively, with 12 bases between them. The CDR3 bases are TGTGCCAGTAACCCCTCGACTAACCAAGAGACCCAGTACTTC. This gives the protein CASNPSTNQETQYF.

This chain links TRBV5-1 with TRBJ1-5; D is undetermined. V was pared by 0 bases and J by 8 bases, with 12 bases between. The CDR3 has 14 residues. Germline assignment: CDR1 SGHRS and CDR2 YFSETQ. The CDR3 is CASSLGGGSKPQHF. As DNA, the CDR3 is TGCGCCAGCAGCTTGGGAGGAGGGTCTAAGCCCCAGCATTTT.